Listed below are T cell receptor beta chains from one sample, sequenced in a study of response to subunit inactivated influenza vaccine. MiXCR, applied by TCRdb to the RT-PCR reads, yields one record per CDR3 protein. The sample yields fewer than 600,000 distinct CDR3 sequences, less than 7.5% seen once. Source: PBMCs from blood, taken less than 30 months after vaccination. The receptor set was obtained from a man between 50 and 69 years old who received an inactivated influenza vaccine. CDR3s include the opening cysteine and the closing phenylalanine or tryptophan.

j_call v_call cdr3_aa
TRBJ2-3 TRBV20-1 CSARGGLDISTDTQYF
TRBJ1-5 TRBV4-1 CASSQVGLNQPQHF
TRBJ2-1 TRBV12-3/TRBV12-4 CASSQKVNRGRRFF
TRBJ2-1 TRBV27 CASSNLNEQFF
TRBJ2-7 TRBV15 CATSRGGLAGAYEQYF
TRBJ2-5 TRBV20-1 CSATPGLVGTQYF
TRBJ2-1 TRBV20-1 CSAADPGGRPYNEQFF
TRBJ2-1 TRBV14 CASSRTEIYTGGSYNEQFF
TRBJ1-2 TRBV4-2 CASSQDMGQGYGYTF
TRBJ2-1 TRBV5-1 CASSEGQYNEQFF
TRBJ1-2 TRBV7-6 CASSLGTEAYGYTF
TRBJ2-7 TRBV12-3/TRBV12-4 CASSFRDRPSYEQYF
TRBJ2-1 TRBV10-3 CAIRNNPGTSGVSSYNEQFF
TRBJ2-1 TRBV21-1 CASSTPGLAGGSFYNEQFF
TRBJ2-7 TRBV5-1 CVSRAITRDRTYEQYF
TRBJ1-2 TRBV5-6 CASSLARQGFAGSGYTF
TRBJ2-1 TRBV19 CASSSGIHNEQFF
TRBJ2-7 TRBV4-3 CASSGGGGNEQYF
TRBJ1-1 TRBV12-3/TRBV12-4 CASSPTGTTNEAFF
TRBJ2-5 TRBV29-1 CSVERLTRETQYF
TRBJ2-1 TRBV5-4 CASSLAAGGGSYNEQFF
TRBJ2-7 TRBV6-5 CASSYGTGGPYEQYF
TRBJ2-2 TRBV9 CASSVALSGAGTGELFF
TRBJ1-1 TRBV10-3 CATGPPGNTEAFF
TRBJ2-7 TRBV6-2/TRBV6-3 CASPQGLAGGTYEQYF
TRBJ1-3 TRBV6-5 CASSSSGESGNTIYF
TRBJ2-7 TRBV4-1 CASRVGQGDYEQYF
TRBJ2-3 TRBV29-1 CSVVQPYRTDTQYF
TRBJ1-2 TRBV20-1 CSLVTGTERINYGYTF
TRBJ2-3 TRBV7-3 CASSLREGDTQYF
TRBJ2-7 TRBV11-1 CASSLTDGDYEQYF
TRBJ2-1 TRBV12-3/TRBV12-4 CASSSPRGLSYNEQFF
TRBJ2-2 TRBV20-1 CSASTGGGSGELFF
TRBJ2-6 TRBV29-1 CSVDTGLPGANVLTF
TRBJ2-1 TRBV5-1 CASSSPGLAGVAEQFF
TRBJ2-1 TRBV5-6 CASSPRDRVSYNEQFF
TRBJ1-6 TRBV12-3/TRBV12-4 CASSGDRGYNSPLHF
TRBJ1-5 TRBV20-1 CSARDYTGGVQPQHF
TRBJ2-5 TRBV15 CATSIPGTGQTQYF
TRBJ2-5 TRBV18 CASSPSWEKETQYF
TRBJ1-4 TRBV27 CASKQQGNEKLFF
TRBJ1-5 TRBV7-2 CASSSQRGGQQPQHF
TRBJ2-5 TRBV20-1 CSARDPRGGSSQETQYF
TRBJ2-1 TRBV20-1 CSALTTSYNEQFF
TRBJ1-1 TRBV5-6 CASSGGPNTEAFF